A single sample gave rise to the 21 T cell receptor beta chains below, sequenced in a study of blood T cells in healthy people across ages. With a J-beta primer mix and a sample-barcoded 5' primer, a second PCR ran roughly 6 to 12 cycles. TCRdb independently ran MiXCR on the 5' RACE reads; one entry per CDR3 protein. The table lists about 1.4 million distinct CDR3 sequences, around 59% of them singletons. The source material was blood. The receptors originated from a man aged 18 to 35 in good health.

The CDR3 here is CAISESGRENYGYTF. The CDR3 DNA follows: TGTGCCATCAGTGAGTCAGGCAGGGAAAACTATGGCTACACCTTC. The chain couples TRBV10-3 to TRBJ1-2, with a tentative D call TRBD1 (5 bases). The CDR3 has 15 amino acids. V lost 0 bases and J lost 2, with 10 bases in between. Germline CDR1 reads ENHRY; CDR2 reads SYGVKD.

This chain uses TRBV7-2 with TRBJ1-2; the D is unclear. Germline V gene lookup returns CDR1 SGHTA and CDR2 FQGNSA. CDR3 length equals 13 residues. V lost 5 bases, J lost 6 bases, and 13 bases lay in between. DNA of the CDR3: TGTGCCAGCAGCAGGGCCCCGCGGGATGGCTACACCTTC. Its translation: CASSRAPRDGYTF.

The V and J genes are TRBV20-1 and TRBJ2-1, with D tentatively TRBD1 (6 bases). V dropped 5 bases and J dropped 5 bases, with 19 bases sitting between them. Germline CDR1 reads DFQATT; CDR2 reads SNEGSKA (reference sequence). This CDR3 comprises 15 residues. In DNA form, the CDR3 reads TGCAGTGCTTCCGGGACAAATCCTTCGGACAATGAGCAGTTCTTC. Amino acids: CSASGTNPSDNEQFF.

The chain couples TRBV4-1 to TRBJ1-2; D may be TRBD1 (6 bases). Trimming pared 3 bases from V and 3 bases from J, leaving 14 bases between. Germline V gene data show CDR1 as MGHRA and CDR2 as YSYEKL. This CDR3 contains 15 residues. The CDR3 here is CASSHPTTGHYGYTF. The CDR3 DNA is TGCGCCAGCAGCCATCCCACGACAGGCCACTATGGCTACACCTTC.

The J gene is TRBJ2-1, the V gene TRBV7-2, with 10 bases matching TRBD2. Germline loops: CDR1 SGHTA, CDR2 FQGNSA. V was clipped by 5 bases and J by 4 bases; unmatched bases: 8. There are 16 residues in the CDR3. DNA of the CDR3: TGTGCCAGCAGCCCGTGGACTAGCGGCCTTTACAATGAGCAGTTCTTC. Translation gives CASSPWTSGLYNEQFF. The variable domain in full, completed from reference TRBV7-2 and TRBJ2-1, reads GAGVSQSPSNKVTEKGKDVELRCDPISGHTALYWYRQSLGQGLEFLIYFQGNSAPDKSGLPSDRFSAERTGGSVSTLTIQRTQQEDSAVYLCASSPWTSGLYNEQFFGPGTRLTVL.

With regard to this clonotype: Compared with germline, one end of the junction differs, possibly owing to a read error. Here the CDR3 reads CASSQDRATYEQYF. The CDR3 DNA reads TGTGCCAGCAGCCAAGACAGGGCGACCTACGAGCAGTACTTC. The V call is TRBV4-3, the J call TRBJ2-7; TRBD1 matches at 7 bases. This CDR3 is built from 14 residues. In germline, CDR1 is LGHNA, CDR2 YSLEER.

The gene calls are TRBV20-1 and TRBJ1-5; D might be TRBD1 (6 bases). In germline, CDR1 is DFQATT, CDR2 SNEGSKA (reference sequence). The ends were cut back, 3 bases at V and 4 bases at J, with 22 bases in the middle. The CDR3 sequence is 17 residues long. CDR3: CSARMGAQQGTNQPQHF. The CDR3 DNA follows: TGCAGTGCTAGGATGGGGGCCCAGCAGGGAACGAATCAGCCCCAGCATTTT.

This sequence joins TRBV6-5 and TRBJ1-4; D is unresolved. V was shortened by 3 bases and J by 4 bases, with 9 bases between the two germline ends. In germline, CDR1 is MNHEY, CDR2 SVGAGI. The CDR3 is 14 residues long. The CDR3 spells CASSYGGVNEKLFF. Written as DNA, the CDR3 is TGTGCCAGCAGTTATGGTGGAGTTAATGAAAAACTGTTTTTT.

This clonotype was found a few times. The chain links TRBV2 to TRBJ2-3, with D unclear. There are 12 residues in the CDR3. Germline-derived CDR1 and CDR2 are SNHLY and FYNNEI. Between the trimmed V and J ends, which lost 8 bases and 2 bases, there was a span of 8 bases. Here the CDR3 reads CASRQSTDTQYF. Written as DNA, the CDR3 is TGTGCCAGCCGACAATCCACAGATACGCAGTATTTT. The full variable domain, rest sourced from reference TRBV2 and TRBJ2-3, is EPEVTQTPSHQVTQMGQEVILRCVPISNHLYFYWYRQILGQKVEFLVSFYNNEISEKSEIFDDQFSVERPDGSNFTLKIRSTKLEDSAMYFCASRQSTDTQYFGPGTRLTVL.

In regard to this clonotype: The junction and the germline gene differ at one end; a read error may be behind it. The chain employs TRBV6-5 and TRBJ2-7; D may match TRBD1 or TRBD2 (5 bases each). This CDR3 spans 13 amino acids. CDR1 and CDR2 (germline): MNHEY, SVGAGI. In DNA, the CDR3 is TGTGCCAGCAGTTACGGGGACCCTTACGGGCAGTACTTC. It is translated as CASSYGDPYGQYF.

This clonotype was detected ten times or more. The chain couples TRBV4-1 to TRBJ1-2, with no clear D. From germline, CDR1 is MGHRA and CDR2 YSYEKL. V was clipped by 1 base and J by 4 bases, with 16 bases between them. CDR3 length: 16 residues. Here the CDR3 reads CASSQGADWGGYGYTF. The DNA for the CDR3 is TGCGCCAGCAGCCAAGGGGCCGATTGGGGTGGCTATGGCTACACCTTC.

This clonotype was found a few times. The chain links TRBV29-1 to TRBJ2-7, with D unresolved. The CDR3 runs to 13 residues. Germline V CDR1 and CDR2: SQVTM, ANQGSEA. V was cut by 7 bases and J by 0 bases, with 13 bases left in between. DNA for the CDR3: TGCAGCGGACCGCAACCGAGCTCCTACGAGCAGTACTTC. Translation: CSGPQPSSYEQYF.

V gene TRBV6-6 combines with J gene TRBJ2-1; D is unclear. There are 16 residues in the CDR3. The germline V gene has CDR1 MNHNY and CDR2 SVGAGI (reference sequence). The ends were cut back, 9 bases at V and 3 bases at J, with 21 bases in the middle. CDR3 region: CASGVGAINIYNEQFF. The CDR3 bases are TGTGCCAGTGGGGTCGGAGCGATAAACATCTACAATGAGCAGTTCTTC.

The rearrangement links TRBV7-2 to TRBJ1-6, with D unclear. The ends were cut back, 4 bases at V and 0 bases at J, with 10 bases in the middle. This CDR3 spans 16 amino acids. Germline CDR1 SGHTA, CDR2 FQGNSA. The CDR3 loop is CASSSHTSSYNSPLHF. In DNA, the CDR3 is TGTGCCAGCAGCTCCCATACGAGCTCCTATAATTCACCCCTCCACTTT.

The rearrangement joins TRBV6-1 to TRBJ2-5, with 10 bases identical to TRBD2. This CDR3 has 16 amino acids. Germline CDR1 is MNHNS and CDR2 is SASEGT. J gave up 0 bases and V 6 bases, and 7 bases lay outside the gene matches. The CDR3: CASSDSGRGHQETQYF. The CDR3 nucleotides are TGTGCCAGCAGCGACAGCGGGAGGGGACACCAAGAGACCCAGTACTTC.

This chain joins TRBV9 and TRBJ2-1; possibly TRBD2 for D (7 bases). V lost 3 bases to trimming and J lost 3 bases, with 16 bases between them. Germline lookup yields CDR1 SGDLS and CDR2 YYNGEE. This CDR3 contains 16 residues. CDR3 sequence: CASSGGGEPIYNEQFF. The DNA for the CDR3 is TGTGCCAGCAGCGGCGGGGGCGAACCTATCTACAATGAGCAGTTCTTC.

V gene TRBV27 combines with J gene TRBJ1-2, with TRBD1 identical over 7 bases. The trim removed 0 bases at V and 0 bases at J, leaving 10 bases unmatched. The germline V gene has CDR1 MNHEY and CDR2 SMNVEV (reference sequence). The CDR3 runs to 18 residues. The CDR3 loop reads CASSLSYSRTGANYGYTF. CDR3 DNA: TGTGCCAGCAGTTTATCCTACTCCCGAACAGGGGCTAACTATGGCTACACCTTC.

The CDR3 loop is CASSLHSNEQFF. As DNA, the CDR3 is TGTGCCAGCAGCTTGCACAGCAATGAGCAGTTCTTC. This chain links TRBV6-1 with TRBJ2-1; D gene unclear. CDR3 length: 12 amino acids. Germline values: CDR1 MNHNS, CDR2 SASEGT. V gave up 6 bases and J gave up 6 bases, with 9 bases separating them.

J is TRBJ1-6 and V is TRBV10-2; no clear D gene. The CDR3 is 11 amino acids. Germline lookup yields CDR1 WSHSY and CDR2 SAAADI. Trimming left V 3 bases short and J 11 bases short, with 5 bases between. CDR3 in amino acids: CASSDRAPLHF. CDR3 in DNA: TGCGCCAGCAGTGATAGGGCACCCCTCCACTTT.

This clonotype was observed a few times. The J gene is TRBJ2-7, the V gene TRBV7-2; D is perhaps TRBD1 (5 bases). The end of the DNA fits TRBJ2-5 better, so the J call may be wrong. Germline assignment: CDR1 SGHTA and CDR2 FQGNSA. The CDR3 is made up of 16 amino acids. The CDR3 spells CASSPPTISRDETQYF. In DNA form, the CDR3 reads TGTGCCAGCAGCCCTCCCACAATTAGCAGGGATGAGACCCAGTACTTC.

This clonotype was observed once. The CDR3: CASSFGASGYYEQYF. CDR3 nucleotides: TGTGCCAGCAGCTTTGGTGCTAGCGGATACTACGAGCAGTACTTC. This chain links TRBV7-2 with TRBJ2-5; 7 positions agree with TRBD2. The assigned J gene may be wrong: the sequence end matches TRBJ2-7 better. Germline V gene sequence: CDR1 SGHTA, CDR2 FQGNSA. CDR3 length: 15 amino acids.